A single sample gave rise to the 27 T cell receptor beta chains below, sequenced in a study of blood T cell repertoires in COVID-19. Some clones are missing from TCRdb's copy, which holds only in-frame ones; the method was immunoSEQ multiplex PCR. The sample has roughly 140,000 clones, about four fifths seen once; the top ten hold approximately 8%. The sequenced material came from peripheral blood. The receptors were sampled from a human donor in a cohort sampled during active COVID-19.

V usage is TRBV6-6 and J usage is TRBJ1-1, with 10 bases aligning to TRBD1. The V segment lost 6 bases and the J segment 3 bases; nucleotides outside the gene matches: 4. CDR3 size: 14 residues. Per germline, CDR1 MNHNY and CDR2 SVGAGI (reference sequence). The CDR3 DNA follows: TGTGCCAGCAGCTCCGGGACAGGGGACACTGAAGCTTTCTTT. This sequence encodes CASSSGTGDTEAFF.

This clone was observed a single time. V is TRBV27 and J is TRBJ2-7, with no clear D. V lost 1 base and J 2 bases, leaving 12 bases between the germline ends. In germline, CDR1 is MNHEY, CDR2 SMNVEV (reference sequence). The CDR3 sequence is 15 residues long. CDR3 DNA: TGTGCCAGCAGTTTATTCCGCGGAGAACCCTACGAGCAGTACTTC. Amino acids: CASSLFRGEPYEQYF.

V is TRBV7-9 and J is TRBJ1-4; D is undetermined. There are 14 residues in the CDR3. Germline V CDR1 and CDR2: SEHNR, FQNEAQ (reference sequence). V was cut by 1 base and J by 6 bases, with 9 bases left in between. CDR3 in amino acids: CASSLGRGYEKLFF. CDR3 in DNA: TGTGCCAGCAGCTTAGGACGGGGTTATGAAAAACTGTTTTTT.

The V and J genes are TRBV5-5 and TRBJ2-1; 16 nucleotides agree with TRBD2. Unmatched junction bases numbered 10, after V lost 2 bases and J lost 8 bases. CDR1 SGHKS and CDR2 YYEKEE come from the germline V gene (reference sequence). CDR3 length equals 18 residues. Here the CDR3 DNA reads TGTGCCAGCAGCTTAGGGACTAGCGGGGGGGCAAATAACGATGAGCAGTTCTTC. It is translated as CASSLGTSGGANNDEQFF.

This chain uses TRBV7-9 with TRBJ2-4; D possibly corresponds to TRBD2 (6 bases). The CDR3 has 19 amino acids. CDR1 SEHNR and CDR2 FQNEAQ come from the germline V gene (reference sequence). Trimming left V 1 base short and J 1 base short, with 20 bases between. The CDR3, as DNA: TGTGCCAGCAGCTTAGTAGTGAGTGCCGGGAGAGGGGCCAAAAACATTCAGTACTTC. Amino acid sequence: CASSLVVSAGRGAKNIQYF.

The chain uses TRBV7-9 and TRBJ2-3; D is possibly TRBD2 (5 bases). Germline values: CDR1 SEHNR, CDR2 FQNEAQ (reference sequence). The CDR3 has 16 amino acids. V dropped 2 bases and J dropped 6 bases, with 18 bases sitting between them. This CDR3 reads CASSLSSRGKGDTQYF. CDR3 nucleotides: TGTGCCAGCAGCTTAAGTTCTCGGGGAAAGGGCGATACGCAGTATTTT. Together with reference TRBV7-9 and TRBJ2-3, the CDR3 gives the full variable domain: DTGVSQNPRHKITKRGQNVTFRCDPISEHNRLYWYRQTLGQGPEFLTYFQNEAQLEKSRLLSDRFSAERPKGSFSTLEIQRTEQGDSAMYLCASSLSSRGKGDTQYFGPGTRLTVL.

This chain uses TRBV3-1 (or the pseudogene TRBV3-2) with TRBJ1-1; tentatively, D is TRBD1 (6 bases). Per germline, CDR1 LGHDT and CDR2 YNNKEL (reference sequence). With 4 bases removed from V and 3 bases from J, the gap between germline ends came to 9 bases. The CDR3 has 13 amino acids. CDR3 bases: TGTGCCAGCAGCCGCAGGGGTGACACTGAAGCTTTCTTT. Amino acids: CASSRRGDTEAFF.

The V gene is TRBV5-1, the J gene TRBJ1-4, with a tentative D call TRBD1 (6 bases). Trimming stripped 3 bases from V and 15 bases from J, with 21 bases between. CDR3 length: 14 residues. From germline, CDR1 is SGHRS and CDR2 YFSETQ. The CDR3 coding sequence is TGCGCCAGCAGCTCGGAGCAGGGGAGAAGGTTCTTGTTTTTT. Translated, it gives CASSSEQGRRFLFF.

The chain carries TRBV27 and TRBJ2-7; 10 bases agree with TRBD2. The length of the CDR3 is 15 residues. The V segment lost 5 bases and the J segment 1 base; nucleotides outside the gene matches: 5. Germline V gives CDR1 MNHEY, CDR2 SMNVEV (reference sequence). The DNA of the CDR3 is TGTGCCAGCAGTAGGGGACTAGCGTCATCCTACGAGCAGTACTTC. This encodes CASSRGLASSYEQYF.

A few counts support this clone. The chain carries TRBV19 and TRBJ1-5, with TRBD1 as a possible D gene (5 bases). Trimming took 3 bases from V and 4 from J, leaving 16 bases between them. This CDR3 contains 16 residues. Germline values: CDR1 LNHDA, CDR2 SQIVND (reference sequence). CDR3 sequence reads: CASSIVVGGRNQPQHF. CDR3 DNA: TGTGCCAGTAGTATCGTCGTCGGGGGACGAAATCAGCCCCAGCATTTT. Full variable domain (outside the CDR3, taken from reference TRBV19 and TRBJ1-5): DGGITQSPKYLFRKEGQNVTLSCEQNLNHDAMYWYRQDPGQGLRLIYYSQIVNDFQKGDIAEGYSVSREKKESFPLTVTSAQKNPTAFYLCASSIVVGGRNQPQHFGDGTRLSIL.

Of note for this clone: Relative to the germline gene, one junction end is altered; a read error may explain this. The genes are TRBV24-1 and TRBJ2-5; TRBD2 is a possible D gene (5 bases). CDR3 length: 13 amino acids. Germline assignment: CDR1 KGHDR and CDR2 SFDVKD. CDR3 sequence: CATSDAGGETQYF. Here the CDR3 DNA reads TGTGCCACTAGTGACGCGGGCGGAGAGACCCAGTACTTC.

CDR3 protein: CASSSGTGRYGYTF. The CDR3 region has the DNA TGTGCCAGCAGTTCAGGGACAGGACGGTATGGCTACACCTTC. V is TRBV6-5 and J is TRBJ1-2; 8 bases line up with TRBD1. Germline-derived CDR1 and CDR2 are MNHEY and SVGAGI. The J segment lost 5 bases and the V segment lost 4 bases, leaving 6 bases of the junction unmatched. The length of the CDR3 is 14 residues.

This chain uses TRBV12-3 or TRBV12-4 with TRBJ1-6, with TRBD1 as a possible D gene (6 bases). The length of the CDR3 is 13 residues. Trimming took 2 bases from V and 9 from J, leaving 8 bases between them. This chain's CDR3 is CASSLQGPSPLHF. For the CDR3, the DNA is TGTGCCAGCAGTTTACAGGGGCCTTCACCCCTCCACTTT.

J is TRBJ2-2 and V is TRBV7-3; TRBD2 matches at 8 bases. Germline trimming cut 5 bases from V and 1 base from J; bases unmatched to any gene: 6. Germline V lookup: CDR1 SGHTA, CDR2 FQGTGA. The CDR3 spans 16 residues. Written as DNA, the CDR3 is TGTGCCAGCAGCCCAGGGACTAGGGGGAACACCGGGGAGCTGTTTTTT. Amino acids: CASSPGTRGNTGELFF.

This chain links TRBV10-3 with TRBJ1-2, with 9 positions matching TRBD1. The CDR3 totals 14 residues. From germline, CDR1 is ENHRY and CDR2 SYGVKD. Germline trimming cut 4 bases from V and 8 bases from J; bases unmatched to any gene: 8. CDR3 nucleotides: TGTGCCATCAGTGTCTCGAGGGACAGGGAAGGCTACACCTTC. Its translation is CAISVSRDREGYTF.

The chain couples TRBV5-4 to TRBJ1-1; TRBD1 aligns across 11 bases. The CDR3 contains 15 residues. The V segment lost 2 bases and the J segment 4 bases; nucleotides outside the gene matches: 4. Germline lookup yields CDR1 SGHNT and CDR2 YYREEE (reference sequence). The CDR3 DNA reads as TGTGCCAGCAGCTTAGCCGGGACAGGGGGCACTGAAGCTTTCTTT. Translation: CASSLAGTGGTEAFF.

The chain combines TRBV19 with TRBJ2-5; 8 nucleotides line up with TRBD1. The trim removed 4 bases at V and 5 bases at J, leaving 9 bases unmatched. Germline-derived CDR1 and CDR2 are LNHDA and SQIVND (reference sequence). The CDR3 consists of 15 residues. The CDR3 reads CASSTVPGGWETQYF. For the CDR3, the DNA is TGTGCCAGTAGTACCGTCCCAGGGGGCTGGGAGACCCAGTACTTC. The entire variable domain, with the rest obtained from reference TRBV19 and TRBJ2-5, is as follows: DGGITQSPKYLFRKEGQNVTLSCEQNLNHDAMYWYRQDPGQGLRLIYYSQIVNDFQKGDIAEGYSVSREKKESFPLTVTSAQKNPTAFYLCASSTVPGGWETQYFGPGTRLLVL.

This clone occurred a few times. The CDR3 spells CASSLGAPTGNTGELFF. As DNA, the CDR3 is TGTGCCAGCAGCTTAGGAGCACCGACAGGGAACACCGGGGAGCTGTTTTTT. This rearrangement joins TRBV7-9 to TRBJ2-2; D is possibly TRBD1 (6 bases). Germline V CDR1 and CDR2: SEHNR, FQNEAQ (reference sequence). The germline V and J ends were trimmed by 1 base and 1 base, with 13 bases remaining between them. The CDR3 spans 17 residues. The full variable domain, completed using reference TRBV7-9 and TRBJ2-2, is DTGVSQNPRHKITKRGQNVTFRCDPISEHNRLYWYRQTLGQGPEFLTYFQNEAQLEKSRLLSDRFSAERPKGSFSTLEIQRTEQGDSAMYLCASSLGAPTGNTGELFFGEGSRLTVL.

The V and J genes are TRBV3-1 (or the pseudogene TRBV3-2) and TRBJ2-7; D gene unclear. Between the trimmed V and J ends, which lost 4 bases and 3 bases, there was a span of 4 bases. CDR1 LGHDT and CDR2 YNNKEL come from the germline V gene (reference sequence). The CDR3 has 11 residues. CDR3 sequence (DNA): TGTGCCAGCAGCCTAAACTACGAGCAGTACTTC. It is translated as CASSLNYEQYF.

J is TRBJ2-1 and V is TRBV29-1; D not certain. CDR1 is SQVTM, CDR2 ANQGSEA, per germline. Trimming removed 2 bases at V and 5 bases at J, with 10 bases between. The CDR3 length is 13 residues. The CDR3 is CSVEMQENNEQFF. Written as DNA, the CDR3 is TGCAGCGTTGAAATGCAGGAAAACAATGAGCAGTTCTTC.

The CDR3 region has the DNA TGTGCCAGCAGCTTAGAGGGGGCAAGCTGGGATGAGCAGTTCTTC. It is translated as CASSLEGASWDEQFF. This sequence joins TRBV5-5 and TRBJ2-1, with TRBD1 matching 7 bases. CDR1 is SGHKS, CDR2 YYEKEE, per germline (reference sequence). V shed 2 bases, J shed 8 bases, and the junction held 10 bases outside the gene matches. CDR3 length: 15 residues.

The V gene is TRBV19, the J gene TRBJ2-3; 9 positions match TRBD2. This CDR3 has 15 residues. Germline lookup yields CDR1 LNHDA and CDR2 SQIVND (reference sequence). V shed 1 base and J 4 bases; nucleotides not matched to a gene: 3. The CDR3: CASSIGRGGSDTQYF. In DNA form, the CDR3 reads TGTGCCAGTAGTATAGGGCGGGGGGGTTCAGATACGCAGTATTTT.

The chain is built from TRBV18 and TRBJ2-3; D may be TRBD1 (5 bases). Germline V CDR1 and CDR2: KGHSH, LQKENI. This CDR3 contains 16 residues. The V end lost 1 base, the J end lost 0 bases, and 11 bases lay between the germline ends. The CDR3 region has the DNA TGTGCCAGCTCACCACAGTCTGACAGCAGCACAGATACGCAGTATTTT. As protein: CASSPQSDSSTDTQYF.

The chain employs TRBV11-2 and TRBJ2-7; no clear D. This CDR3 has 18 residues. CDR1 is SGHAT, CDR2 FQNNGV, per germline. Trimming cost V 1 base and J 3 bases, with 22 bases left between them. The CDR3 loop reads CASSLVLRPTNPIYEQYF. CDR3 bases: TGTGCCAGCAGCTTAGTGCTCAGGCCTACGAATCCCATCTACGAGCAGTACTTC.

The J gene is TRBJ2-4, the V gene TRBV2, with TRBD1 matching 7 bases. This CDR3 comprises 13 residues. Germline V gene data show CDR1 as SNHLY and CDR2 as FYNNEI. V shed 6 bases and J 7 bases; nucleotides not matched to a gene: 6. The CDR3 bases are TGTGCCAGCAGACTAAGGACAGGCAACATTCAGTACTTC. Translated: CASRLRTGNIQYF.

The chain employs TRBV18 and TRBJ2-7, with D unclear. The CDR3 has 14 amino acids. The germline CDR1 and CDR2 sequences are KGHSH and LQKENI. Trimming pared 0 bases from V and 5 bases from J, leaving 11 bases between. The CDR3 loop is CASSPPNYIDEQYF. CDR3 nucleotides: TGTGCCAGCTCACCACCGAACTACATCGACGAGCAGTACTTC. Using reference TRBV18 and TRBJ2-7 for the parts outside the CDR3, the full variable domain is NAGVMQNPRHLVRRRGQEARLRCSPMKGHSHVYWYRQLPEEGLKFMVYLQKENIIDESGMPKERFSAEFPKEGPSILRIQQVVRGDSAAYFCASSPPNYIDEQYFGPGTRLTVT.

This clone was seen more than once but under ten times. V and J are TRBV2 and TRBJ1-3, with 7 bases identical to TRBD1. The germline CDR1 and CDR2 sequences are SNHLY and FYNNEI. This CDR3 has 15 residues. J was trimmed by 3 bases and V by 4 bases; bases with no gene match: 6. CDR3 protein: CASSVDRASGNTIYF. Written as DNA, the CDR3 is TGTGCCAGCAGTGTCGACAGGGCCAGTGGAAACACCATATATTTT. Full variable domain (missing parts from reference TRBV2 and TRBJ1-3): EPEVTQTPSHQVTQMGQEVILRCVPISNHLYFYWYRQILGQKVEFLVSFYNNEISEKSEIFDDQFSVERPDGSNFTLKIRSTKLEDSAMYFCASSVDRASGNTIYFGEGSWLTVV.